Presented here are 24 T cell receptor beta chains from one specimen sequenced in a study of T cell responses to AZD1222 COVID-19 vaccine. Sequenced by immunoSEQ multiplex PCR; TCRdb stores in-frame clones only, minus some. The sample includes roughly 80,000 clones, 75% to 90% of them seen just once. The specimen was peripheral blood, collected on day 0 of AZD1222 vaccination. The receptors shown here come from an adult in good health.

The genes are TRBV5-1 and TRBJ2-1; D is tentatively TRBD1 or TRBD2 (6 bases each). Germline V CDR1 and CDR2: SGHRS, YFSETQ. V lost 5 bases and J 0 bases, leaving 12 bases between the germline ends. CDR3 length: 15 amino acids. The CDR3 DNA reads as TGCGCCAGCAGGTCGGGGGCTATCTCCTACAATGAGCAGTTCTTC. It encodes CASRSGAISYNEQFF.

The chain couples TRBV7-2 to TRBJ2-3, with TRBD1 identical over 7 bases. The length of the CDR3 is 14 residues. Germline CDR1 SGHTA, CDR2 FQGNSA. The V gene end was trimmed by 5 bases and the J gene end by 4 bases; junction bases not matched to a gene: 6. CDR3 sequence (DNA): TGTGCCAGCAGCCGTAGACAGGGTCCAGATACGCAGTATTTT. It yields the protein CASSRRQGPDTQYF.

The gene calls are TRBV18 and TRBJ1-1; D is undetermined. Trimming stripped 3 bases from V and 0 bases from J, with 14 bases between. The CDR3 is made up of 16 amino acids. Germline V gene lookup returns CDR1 KGHSH and CDR2 LQKENI. For the CDR3, the DNA is TGTGCCAGCTCACCTGACATCACTAAAGTGAACACTGAAGCTTTCTTT. Translating gives CASSPDITKVNTEAFF.

The chain is built from TRBV18 and TRBJ2-5; 7 nucleotides match TRBD1. Germline V gives CDR1 KGHSH, CDR2 LQKENI. Trimming at V came to 2 bases and at J to 3 bases, leaving 9 bases not matched to a gene. The CDR3 is 16 amino acids. CDR3 sequence reads: CASSPRTGRVEETQYF. The CDR3, as DNA: TGTGCCAGCTCACCAAGGACAGGAAGGGTGGAAGAGACCCAGTACTTC.

The CDR3 region has the DNA TGTGCCAGCAGCCAAGAACCGACAGGGATCGGCACAGATACGCAGTATTTT. It specifies CASSQEPTGIGTDTQYF. This sequence joins TRBV4-2 and TRBJ2-3, with 7 bases lining up with TRBD1. The CDR3 runs 17 residues. J was trimmed by 1 base and V by 0 bases; bases with no gene match: 7. The germline gives CDR1 LGHNA, CDR2 YNFKEQ.

For the CDR3, the DNA is TGTGCCAGCAGCGCCGGACTAGCAACAGATACGCAGTATTTT. The encoded protein is CASSAGLATDTQYF. The V gene is TRBV27, the J gene TRBJ2-3; 8 positions match TRBD2. Germline CDR1 and CDR2: MNHEY and SMNVEV (reference sequence). With V trimmed by 6 bases and J by 3 bases, 5 bases remained unmatched. This CDR3 has 14 residues.

The chain employs TRBV30 and TRBJ1-6; D perhaps matches TRBD1 (6 bases). In germline, CDR1 is GTSNPN, CDR2 SVGIG (reference sequence). The V end lost 5 bases, the J end lost 9 bases, and 14 bases lay between the germline ends. The CDR3 extends over 13 amino acids. The CDR3 DNA reads TGTGCCTGGGGCCCGGGGGCGCGTTCACCCCTCCACTTT. It specifies CAWGPGARSPLHF.

Remarks on this clone: Other DNA sequences in the same sample also yield this CDR3. This chain uses TRBV18 with TRBJ1-1; 8 nucleotides agree with TRBD1. Germline values: CDR1 KGHSH, CDR2 LQKENI. Trimming at V came to 5 bases and at J to 7 bases, leaving 3 bases not matched to a gene. CDR3 size: 12 residues. The CDR3 spells CASSTGQGEAFF. The CDR3 DNA reads TGTGCCAGCTCAACCGGACAGGGTGAAGCTTTCTTT.

The V gene is TRBV2, the J gene TRBJ2-3, with 7 bases aligning to TRBD1. Germline CDR1 is SNHLY and CDR2 is FYNNEI. V lost 7 bases and J lost 3; bases outside the gene matches: 7. The CDR3 totals 14 residues. CDR3 amino acids: CASMRTGQTDTQYF. The CDR3 DNA sequence: TGTGCCAGCATGCGGACAGGTCAGACAGATACGCAGTATTTT.

V usage is TRBV19 and J usage is TRBJ2-2, with 8 bases identical to TRBD1. The CDR3 contains 16 residues. In germline, CDR1 is LNHDA, CDR2 SQIVND (reference sequence). J gave up 4 bases and V 11 bases, and 15 bases lay outside the gene matches. CDR3 sequence: CAASRVDRAGTGELFF. CDR3 bases: TGTGCCGCGAGTAGGGTGGACAGGGCGGGCACCGGGGAGCTGTTTTTT.

The chain carries TRBV5-1 and TRBJ2-3; D not certain. Deletions cut 7 bases from V and 0 bases from J, with 12 bases between. CDR3 size: 14 residues. CDR1 is SGHRS, CDR2 YFSETQ, per germline. The CDR3 region has the DNA TGCGCCAGCCCCCCGGGCTCTAGCACAGATACGCAGTATTTT. It is translated as CASPPGSSTDTQYF.

The rearrangement links TRBV5-1 to TRBJ1-1; 8 nucleotides line up with TRBD1. Germline trimming cut 4 bases from V and 5 bases from J; bases unmatched to any gene: 10. The CDR3 length is 15 residues. The germline V gene encodes CDR1 SGHRS and CDR2 YFSETQ. Here the CDR3 reads CASSPDDRGGTEAFF. In nucleotides, the CDR3 is TGCGCCAGCAGCCCAGACGACAGGGGAGGAACTGAAGCTTTCTTT.

This clone was counted a single time. The J gene is TRBJ2-1, the V gene TRBV7-8; D call uncertain. CDR1 and CDR2 (germline): SGHVS, FQNEAQ. Trimming took 2 bases from V and 7 from J, leaving 12 bases between them. The CDR3 runs to 14 residues. The CDR3 nucleotides are TGTGCCAGCAGCTTATCAGTCAAGGTGAATGAGCAGTTCTTC. The encoded protein is CASSLSVKVNEQFF.

J is TRBJ2-6 and V is TRBV18; D uncertain. This CDR3 is built from 16 residues. The germline V gene encodes CDR1 KGHSH and CDR2 LQKENI. V shed 3 bases and J shed 0 bases, with 9 bases lying between them. CDR3 in DNA: TGTGCCAGCTCACCCCTCCGAGGCTCTGGGGCCAACGTCCTGACTTTC. Its translation is CASSPLRGSGANVLTF.

This clone was seen just once. V is TRBV9 and J is TRBJ2-2; possibly TRBD1 or TRBD2 for D (5 bases each). CDR3 length: 17 residues. CDR1 SGDLS and CDR2 YYNGEE come from the germline V gene. The V end was cut by 4 bases, the J end by 0 bases, with 16 bases between. The CDR3 nucleotides are TGTGCCAGCAGCCCGAGGGGCCAGAACCCGAACACCGGGGAGCTGTTTTTT. Its translation: CASSPRGQNPNTGELFF.

This chain uses TRBV10-3 with TRBJ2-7; weak D call: TRBD2 (5 bases). There are 15 residues in the CDR3. Germline V gene sequence: CDR1 ENHRY, CDR2 SYGVKD. The V gene lost 0 bases and the J gene lost 2 bases, with 11 bases spanning the gap. The CDR3 nucleotides are TGTGCCATCAGTGAGTCAGAGGGTAGCCCCTACGAGCAGTACTTC. It encodes CAISESEGSPYEQYF.

This clone was counted a few times. V gene TRBV2 combines with J gene TRBJ1-4; D unresolved. Germline V gene data show CDR1 as SNHLY and CDR2 as FYNNEI. V was clipped by 6 bases and J by 8 bases, with 13 bases between them. The CDR3 length is 13 residues. The CDR3 loop is CASSAREREKLFF. DNA of the CDR3: TGTGCCAGCAGCGCCCGGGAGAGGGAAAAACTGTTTTTT.

The V call is TRBV5-6, the J call TRBJ1-2; the D is unclear. Germline V lookup: CDR1 SGHDT, CDR2 YYEEEE. V lost 0 bases to trimming and J lost 2 bases, with 11 bases between them. The CDR3 has 15 amino acids. In nucleotides, the CDR3 is TGTGCCAGCAGCTTGGTGGCCGACACAAACTATGGCTACACCTTC. It yields the protein CASSLVADTNYGYTF.

The V call is TRBV27, the J call TRBJ2-3; D possibly uses TRBD1 or TRBD2 (5 bases each). The germline V gene has CDR1 MNHEY and CDR2 SMNVEV (reference sequence). The CDR3 runs 13 residues. Trimming left V 3 bases short and J 6 bases short, with 10 bases between. CDR3 sequence: CASSFIGTDTQYF. In DNA, the CDR3 is TGTGCCAGCAGTTTCATAGGGACGGATACGCAGTATTTT.

CDR3 sequence: CASSRMENIQYF. The CDR3 coding sequence is TGTGCCAGCAGTCGCATGGAAAACATTCAGTACTTC. The chain links TRBV6-2 or TRBV6-3 to TRBJ2-4, with D unclear. V shed 5 bases and J shed 5 bases, with 7 bases lying between them. The CDR3 totals 12 residues. Germline V gives CDR1 MNHEY, CDR2 SVGEGT.

The chain combines TRBV4-1 with TRBJ1-3; no definite D call. V was trimmed by 5 bases and J by 0 bases, leaving 11 bases between them. CDR3 length equals 15 residues. Looked up from germline, CDR1 is MGHRA and CDR2 is YSYEKL. CDR3 bases: TGCGCCAGCAGCAAAAGGTGGGACTCTGGAAACACCATATATTTT. Encoded protein: CASSKRWDSGNTIYF.

V gene TRBV14 combines with J gene TRBJ1-6; D perhaps matches TRBD1 (6 bases). V was cut by 1 base and J by 7 bases, with 17 bases left in between. The CDR3 runs 17 residues. In germline, CDR1 is SGHDN, CDR2 FVKESK. The CDR3 nucleotides read TGTGCCAGCAGCCAAGTTTTAGGGGGGCACATAAATTCACCCCTCCACTTT. This sequence encodes CASSQVLGGHINSPLHF.

This clone appeared a single time. The chain employs TRBV12-3 or TRBV12-4 and TRBJ1-1; D gene uncertain. This CDR3 comprises 13 residues. V lost 1 base to trimming and J lost 1 base, with 4 bases between them. CDR3 sequence: CASSLGWNTEAFF. The CDR3, as DNA: TGTGCCAGCAGTTTAGGATGGAACACTGAAGCTTTCTTT.

This clone was observed a handful of times. The V call is TRBV6-1, the J call TRBJ2-5; the match to TRBD1 covers 7 bases. V shed 0 bases and J 4 bases; nucleotides not matched to a gene: 2. The CDR3 contains 14 residues. Per germline, CDR1 MNHNS and CDR2 SASEGT. Written as DNA, the CDR3 is TGTGCCAGCAGTGAAGCTACAGGGGTAGAGACCCAGTACTTC. Its translation: CASSEATGVETQYF.